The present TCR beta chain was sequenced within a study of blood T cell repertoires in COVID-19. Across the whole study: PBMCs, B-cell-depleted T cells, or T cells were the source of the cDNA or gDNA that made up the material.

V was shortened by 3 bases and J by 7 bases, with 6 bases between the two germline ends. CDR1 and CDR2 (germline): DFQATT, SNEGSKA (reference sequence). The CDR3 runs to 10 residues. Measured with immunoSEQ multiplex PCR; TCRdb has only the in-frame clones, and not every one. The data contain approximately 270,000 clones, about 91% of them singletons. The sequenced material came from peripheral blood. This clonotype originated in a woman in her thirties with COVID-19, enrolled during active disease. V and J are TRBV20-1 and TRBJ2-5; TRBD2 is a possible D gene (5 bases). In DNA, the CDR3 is TGCAGTGCTAGTCGGGGGACCCAGTACTTC. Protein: CSASRGTQYF.